This T cell receptor beta chain emerged from a study of T cell responses to AZD1222 COVID-19 vaccine. The assay was immunoSEQ multiplex PCR, and TCRdb's table has in-frame clones only and misses some. There are 70,000 to 95,000 clones in the sample; roughly 89% occur only once, and less than 5% lies in the top ten. About this clone itself: Its antigen remains unidentified.

The CDR3 loop spans 15 amino acids. Trimming took 3 bases from V and 3 from J, leaving 14 bases between them. Germline assignment: CDR1 LGHDT and CDR2 YNNKEL (reference sequence). Broader study findings: A mostly white British donor set with more females was recruited, and clonal diversity was possibly underestimated. After the peak T cell response, and only then, were repertoires sampled. Among AZD1222 vaccinees, only 5 to 7 were seropositive at baseline.

Pooling was applied to second doses at about 4 or about 12 weeks. The rearrangement joins TRBV3-1 (or the pseudogene TRBV3-2) to TRBJ1-2; the D gene is possibly TRBD1 (5 bases). The specimen comprised peripheral blood, sampled 28 days after the second AZD1222 dose. The sequence came from an adult who received the AZD1222 COVID-19 vaccine. CDR3 loop: CASSHFRGADYGYTF. The CDR3 nucleotides are TGTGCCAGCAGCCATTTTAGAGGGGCCGACTATGGCTACACCTTC.